This TCR beta chain came from a study of T cells in Graves' hyperthyroidism and ophthalmopathy. This clonotype came up a few times. TCR beta CDR3 regions were amplified from RNA transcripts. The TCR CDR3 was amplified in a first-round RT-PCR using the HTBI primer set. TCRdb independently ran MiXCR on the multiplex PCR reads; one entry per CDR3 protein. Counted here are approximately 270,000 distinct CDR3 sequences, roughly 14% occurring once; the ten biggest clones make up about 14%. CDR3 length: 15 residues. The V and J ends lost 0 bases and 0 bases respectively, with 5 bases between them. CDR1 is LGHDT and CDR2 is YNNKEL in the germline V gene (reference sequence).

This TCR derives from a woman between 40 and 55 years old with Graves' hyperthyroidism that later progressed to Graves' ophthalmopathy. The sequenced sample consisted of blood. V and J are TRBV3-1 and TRBJ2-2, with D uncertain. CDR3 in amino acids: CASSQDSANTGELFF. The CDR3 DNA reads TGTGCCAGCAGCCAAGATTCGGCGAACACCGGGGAGCTGTTTTTT.